This T cell receptor beta chain was found in a study of CD8 T cells in ankylosing spondylitis. General study points: Disease-linked clones bore a CD8+ phenotype, appearing relatively rarely in peripheral blood. A motif in TCR beta, a set of several highly homologous variants, appeared characteristic of ankylosing spondylitis blood.

CDR3 length equals 13 residues. Germline lookup yields CDR1 DFQATT and CDR2 SNEGSKA (reference sequence). Trimming took 3 bases from V and 4 from J, leaving 12 bases between them. This clonotype was seen repeatedly, ten times or more. Its target is unknown. Making the TCR beta libraries involved quantitative 5'-RACE with molecular barcodes. TCRdb reanalysed the 5' RACE reads using MiXCR and keeps one entry per CDR3 protein. The table includes 450,000 to 550,000 distinct CDR3 sequences, about 5% detected once. What was sequenced was blood, either unsorted or a sorted T cell fraction (not recorded which). The chain uses TRBV20-1 and TRBJ1-2, with a possible D match to TRBD1 (5 bases). This clonotype was obtained from a male donor with ankylosing spondylitis. The CDR3 DNA is TGCAGTGCTAGTGAAGGGGTGAGCTATGGCTACACCTTC. Translating gives CSASEGVSYGYTF.